This T cell receptor beta chain stems from a study of T cell repertoires in cytomegalovirus infection. About the study: From public TCR beta signatures came an indication of both CMV infection and matching HLA type.

This clonotype was found many times. Its target is not known. Overall study results and limits: HLA-C-restricted TCR beta clonotypes specific for CMV led the ex vivo response.

TCRdb ran MiXCR on the reads and lists one entry per CDR3 protein. The data show around 280,000 distinct CDR3 sequences, roughly 15% seen once. With 5 bases removed from V and 0 bases from J, the gap between germline ends came to 17 bases. The germline gives CDR1 MNHEY, CDR2 SVGEGT. This CDR3 is 16 amino acids long. V gene TRBV6-2 or TRBV6-3 combines with J gene TRBJ2-7; D remains ambiguous. The sequenced sample was PBMCs. This TCR was sampled from a human donor in good health (CMV status not recorded). Some clones in this sample may be carry-over from other donors' samples. The CDR3 nucleotides read TGTGCCAGCAGTAAACCGACTCACCGAAACTCCTACGAGCAGTACTTC. Amino acid sequence: CASSKPTHRNSYEQYF.